Listed below are T cell receptor beta chains from one sample, sequenced in a study of cytomegalovirus exposure and HLA in healthy donors. Method: immunoSEQ multiplex PCR; TCRdb's copy keeps in-frame clones and lacks some. The profile covers roughly 100,000 clones, with roughly two thirds appearing a single time and around 3.5% taken by the ten largest. Sequenced input: PBMCs. The receptors shown here come from a man aged 25 to 40 in good health and CMV-seronegative. Both conserved end residues are part of each CDR3. Each record gives: D gene, J gene, clone size, V gene, CDR3 DNA, CDR3 protein. The D gene is left open where the match is weak. Only part of the rows carry a size: once, few, many, or a class if the clone is expanded.

d_call: .
j_call: TRBJ2-2
clone_size: .
v_call: TRBV4-1
cdr3_nt: TGCGCCAGCAGCCCCATACTTAAGACTGCCGAGCTGTTTTTT
cdr3_aa: CASSPILKTAELFF

d_call: .
j_call: TRBJ1-5
clone_size: .
v_call: TRBV15
cdr3_nt: TGTGCCACCAGCAGAGGGACACCAAATCAGCCCCAGCATTTT
cdr3_aa: CATSRGTPNQPQHF

d_call: .
j_call: TRBJ2-3
clone_size: .
v_call: TRBV7-9
cdr3_nt: TGTGCCAGCAGGTCGGGGACTTTCACAGATACGCAGTATTTT
cdr3_aa: CASRSGTFTDTQYF

d_call: TRBD1
j_call: TRBJ1-6
clone_size: .
v_call: TRBV5-1
cdr3_nt: TGCGCCAGCAGCTTGGCGGACAGGGGTAACTCACCCCTCCACTTT
cdr3_aa: CASSLADRGNSPLHF

d_call: TRBD2
j_call: TRBJ2-3
clone_size: .
v_call: TRBV7-2
cdr3_nt: TGTGCCAGCAGCTTAGTCTCCCCTAGCGGGCAGTATTTT
cdr3_aa: CASSLVSPSGQYF

d_call: .
j_call: TRBJ2-7
clone_size: .
v_call: TRBV7-9
cdr3_nt: TGTGCCAGCAGCTTAGCTAGCGCTACCTACGAGCAGTACTTC
cdr3_aa: CASSLASATYEQYF

d_call: .
j_call: TRBJ2-7
clone_size: few
v_call: TRBV28
cdr3_nt: TGTGCCAGCATCCCTGGAGAAGCGGGTTTTTACGAGCAGTACTTC
cdr3_aa: CASIPGEAGFYEQYF

d_call: TRBD1
j_call: TRBJ1-4
clone_size: .
v_call: TRBV7-9
cdr3_nt: TGTGCCAGCAGCCTTTCGACAGGGGGCGAAAAACTGTTTTTT
cdr3_aa: CASSLSTGGEKLFF

d_call: TRBD2
j_call: TRBJ2-1
clone_size: .
v_call: TRBV4-2
cdr3_nt: TGTGCCAGCAGCCAGATAGCGGGAGCCTACAATGAGCAGTTCTTC
cdr3_aa: CASSQIAGAYNEQFF

d_call: .
j_call: TRBJ1-1
clone_size: few
v_call: TRBV10-2
cdr3_nt: TGCGCCAGCAACCCCGCGAAGAACACTGAAGCTTTCTTT
cdr3_aa: CASNPAKNTEAFF

d_call: .
j_call: TRBJ1-1
clone_size: .
v_call: TRBV4-2
cdr3_nt: TGTGCCAGCAGCCAAGATTTTGATACCAGCGCTGAAACTTTCTTT
cdr3_aa: CASSQDFDTSAETFF